Here is one T cell receptor (beta chain) with its context. Its binding antigen is unknown. Within one base of it there is no much larger clone, and no base qualities were kept. The trial excluded patients who had a history of autoimmune disease or who were on systemic immunosuppression. Peripheral blood for TCR sequencing was collected from all dose cohorts at baseline, on cycle 4 day 1, and on cycle 7 day 1. Samples were obtained from an open-label, multicenter, first-in-human phase I dose-escalation trial of ivuxolimab. Adults with locally advanced or metastatic melanoma, renal cell, hepatocellular, or head and neck squamous cell carcinoma were enrolled in the trial. CD4+ and CD8+ T cells were sorted separately from peripheral blood before TCR sequencing. The entry originates in a study of OX40 agonist ivuxolimab in advanced cancers. As for the study more broadly: Ivuxolimab was a fully human IgG2 agonistic monoclonal antibody targeting the costimulatory receptor OX40 (CD134). Intravenous ivuxolimab was administered to patients every 2 weeks at six dose levels: 0.01, 0.1, 0.3, 1.5, 3 and 10 mg/kg. Of the 50 to 55 dose-escalation patients, hepatocellular carcinoma was present in around 19, melanoma in approximately 15, renal cell carcinoma in 9 and head and neck cancer in 9. The dose-escalation cohort was roughly 83% male with a mean age of about 60 years, ranging from roughly 23 to 90. Patients were allowed to have had prior anti-PD-1, anti-PD-L1 or anti-CTLA-4 therapy, and approximately 40% of the dose-escalation patients had been treated with checkpoint inhibitors. Three dose-escalation patients achieved partial responses, one with hepatocellular carcinoma and two with cutaneous melanoma. Peripheral TCRbeta sequencing aimed to test whether ivuxolimab altered TCR sequence diversity and caused clonal T-cell expansion. The paper reports the monotherapy dose-escalation portion (N of about 50 patients) of the phase I ivuxolimab trial. Paper-wide results and their limitations: Antigen specificity was not determined for the clonally expanded peripheral T cells. At doses of 0.1 to 3.0 mg/kg, clonal expansion of both CD4+ and CD8+ T cells in blood was seen between baseline and week 6. After ivuxolimab, expanded clones were on average more numerous among CD8+ T cells than among CD4+ T cells. Low levels of normalized T-cell clonal expansion were also shown by some nonresponding patients. In the 0.1-3.0 mg/kg groups, partial responders were among the patients with the lowest normalized peripheral clonal expansion, particularly in CD8+ T cells.

From the germline V gene, CDR1 is SGHDT and CDR2 is YYEEEE. The CDR3 numbers 14 residues from cysteine through phenylalanine. Only the CDR3 DNA stays, 42 bases, in frame from base 1. At the junction V is shortened by 2 bases and J by 15 bases, with 18 bases in between. To sequence the TCRbeta CDR3 region, genomic DNA was isolated from the sorted cells. The immunoSEQ Assay was used to sequence the TCRbeta CDR3 regions. This immuneACCESS table, as held by TCRdb, lists in-frame sequences with V and J called but not all clones. Of the missing ones, under half trace to an unresolved V gene in checked studies; the others have no known cause. For this sample the table gives tens of thousands of clones, of which roughly 84% were detected only once. The biggest ten clones account for around 25% of the sample.

This receptor was taken from an adult with an advanced solid tumor such as melanoma, head and neck, liver or kidney cancer. The V and J genes are TRBV5-6 and TRBJ1-6; the D gene is possibly TRBD1, with 6 bases matching. The sequenced sample was CD4+ or CD8+ T cells sorted from blood, obtained in a trial of the OX40 agonist ivuxolimab. The bases read TGTGCCAGCAGCTTAAGGGACAACCCGCGGGGCCTCCACTTT. Translated, this gives CASSLRDNPRGLHF.